This entry is about one T cell receptor (beta chain). Profiled with immunoSEQ multiplex PCR; TCRdb holds only in-frame clones, not every one. The data contain some 77,000 clones, about nine tenths of them singletons. The CDR3 consists of 20 residues. Germline lookup yields CDR1 SGHNT and CDR2 YENEEA. V trimming: 1 base; J trimming: 1 base; junction bases outside the gene matches: 13. The data were taken from a study of PD-L1 blockade in urothelial cancer. Study-wide background: The study started patients on atezolizumab in the mid-2010s, giving 1,200 mg intravenously every 3 weeks. Researchers found blood samples held a median of approximately 150,000 T cells. Patients had undergone 0 to 3 prior chemotherapy regimens.

The chain uses TRBV11-3 and TRBJ2-2; 9 bases fit TRBD2. The clonotype originates from a woman in her seventies with urothelial cancer. Source: PBMCs, taken around atezolizumab (anti-PD-L1) treatment. The CDR3, as DNA: TGTGCCAGCAGCTTAGCCCAGGGAGCGGGGGGTCTAAGGAACACCGGGGAGCTGTTTTTT. Encoded protein: CASSLAQGAGGLRNTGELFF.